This T cell receptor beta chain was captured by sequencing in a study of blood T cell repertoires in COVID-19. This CDR3 has 14 amino acids. Only in-frame clones appear in the TCRdb table, and some are missing; sequencing was by immunoSEQ multiplex PCR. The sample shows fewer than 200,000 clones, approximately 79% of them seen only once. The source of this sequence is an elderly woman with acute or convalescent COVID-19. Sequencing was performed on peripheral blood. This chain connects TRBV21-1 to TRBJ1-1; the D call TRBD1 from the table was never checked on the DNA. TRBV21-1 is tagged as a pseudogene. CDR3 sequence reads: CASSKVAGNTEAFF. In DNA form, the CDR3 reads TGTGCCAGCAGCAAAGTGGCAGGGAACACTGAAGCTTTCTTT.